This is a list of T cell receptor beta chains from one sample in a study of cytomegalovirus exposure and HLA in healthy donors. Some clones are missing from TCRdb's copy, which holds only in-frame ones; the method was immunoSEQ multiplex PCR. This table holds more than 110,000 clones, roughly 83% found once. Input material: PBMCs. The receptors stem from a female donor in good health and CMV-seronegative. Each CDR3 is given with its conserved first and last residue. The D gene is left open where the match is weak. Clone size appears in some rows only: once, few, many, or a class for an expanded clone.

abundance,d_gene,j_gene,v_gene,len,CDR3aa,CDR3nt
NA,NA,TRBJ1-6,TRBV7-9,15,CASSNHREWDSPLHF,TGTGCCAGCAGCAACCACAGGGAATGGGATTCACCCCTCCACTTT
NA,NA,TRBJ1-1,TRBV28,15,CASSLWREEYTEAFF,TGTGCCAGCAGTTTATGGAGGGAGGAGTACACTGAAGCTTTCTTT
NA,NA,TRBJ2-3,TRBV5-4,17,CASSLEPTVTSTDTQYF,TGTGCCAGCAGCTTGGAACCAACAGTAACTAGCACAGATACGCAGTATTTT
NA,TRBD2,TRBJ2-7,TRBV11-2,15,CASSFGGRTSYEQYF,TGTGCCAGCAGCTTCGGCGGGAGGACCTCCTACGAGCAGTACTTC
NA,TRBD2,TRBJ2-7,TRBV5-1,17,CASSWGLAGGTPYEQYF,TGCGCCAGCAGCTGGGGACTAGCGGGAGGGACTCCTTACGAGCAGTACTTC
NA,TRBD1,TRBJ2-7,TRBV5-1,15,CASSLGTGYHYEQYF,TGCGCCAGCAGCTTGGGGACAGGGTATCACTACGAGCAGTACTTC
NA,TRBD1,TRBJ2-5,TRBV6-5,15,CASSRQGGVEETQYF,TGTGCCAGCAGCCGACAGGGGGGTGTCGAAGAGACCCAGTACTTC
NA,NA,TRBJ2-6,TRBV28,13,CASTTSGANVLTF,TGTGCCAGTACTACTTCTGGGGCCAACGTCCTGACTTTC
NA,NA,TRBJ2-6,TRBV11-2,16,CASSLDRVSGANVLTF,TGTGCCAGCAGCTTAGACCGCGTCTCCGGGGCCAACGTCCTGACTTTC
once,TRBD1,TRBJ1-1,TRBV30,13,CAWSVQGMSEAFF,TGTGCCTGGAGTGTACAGGGGATGTCTGAAGCTTTCTTT
NA,NA,TRBJ2-7,TRBV5-1,12,CASGLDSYEQYF,TGCGCCAGCGGTTTGGACAGCTACGAGCAGTACTTC
NA,TRBD1,TRBJ2-2,TRBV6-4,14,CASSEGQDTGELFF,TGTGCCAGCAGTGAGGGACAGGACACCGGGGAGCTGTTTTTT
NA,TRBD1,TRBJ2-7,TRBV28,12,CASAYRGAEQYF,TGTGCCAGCGCCTACAGGGGAGCCGAGCAGTACTTC
NA,NA,TRBJ2-7,TRBV4-3,17,CASSHLGAGESSYEQYF,TGCGCCAGCAGCCACCTGGGGGCGGGGGAGAGCTCCTACGAGCAGTACTTC
NA,NA,TRBJ1-5,TRBV4-1,17,CASSQGGGKGKDQPQHF,TGCGCCAGCAGCCAGGGGGGAGGTAAGGGAAAGGATCAGCCCCAGCATTTT
NA,TRBD2,TRBJ2-5,TRBV6-4,17,CASSDSSTSGGGETQYF,TGTGCCAGCAGTGACTCCTCAACTAGCGGGGGGGGAGAGACCCAGTACTTC
few,TRBD2,TRBJ2-1,TRBV7-9,17,CASSLNGNGRASNEQFF,TGTGCCAGCAGCTTAAACGGGAACGGGAGGGCCTCCAATGAGCAGTTCTTC
NA,TRBD1,TRBJ2-1,TRBV9,15,CASSASGQVDNEQFF,TGTGCCAGCAGCGCTTCGGGACAGGTTGACAATGAGCAGTTCTTC
NA,NA,TRBJ1-5,TRBV10-2,12,CASSEGIRAQHF,TGCGCCAGCAGTGAGGGGATCAGGGCCCAGCATTTT
NA,TRBD1,TRBJ1-4,TRBV5-1,14,CASSFGQGYEKLFF,TGCGCCAGCAGCTTCGGACAGGGATATGAAAAACTGTTTTTT
NA,NA,TRBJ1-2,TRBV29-1,13,CSAVEGGNYGYTF,TGCAGCGCCGTGGAGGGGGGGAACTATGGCTACACCTTC
NA,NA,TRBJ1-2,TRBV14,13,CASSQGGPRGYTF,TGTGCCAGCAGCCAAGGAGGGCCTCGGGGCTACACCTTC
NA,NA,TRBJ2-7,TRBV5-8,13,CASSFNRDYEQYF,TGTGCCAGCAGCTTTAACAGAGACTACGAGCAGTACTTC
NA,NA,TRBJ2-7,TRBV7-9,16,CASSLLTEFVSYEQYF,TGTGCCAGCAGCCTCCTAACAGAGTTCGTCTCCTACGAGCAGTACTTC
NA,TRBD1,TRBJ2-3,TRBV27,14,CASSPRGRFDTQYF,TGTGCCAGCAGTCCGAGGGGGCGTTTCGATACGCAGTATTTT
NA,NA,TRBJ1-3,TRBV7-9,11,CASGLGNTIYF,TGTGCCAGCGGCCTGGGAAACACCATATATTTT
NA,TRBD2,TRBJ2-1,TRBV5-1,14,CASSKGLGYNEQFF,TGCGCCAGCAGCAAGGGACTAGGTTACAATGAGCAGTTCTTC
NA,NA,TRBJ2-1,TRBV30,16,CASSPLGRGFFNEQFF,TGTGCCTCCTCACCCCTAGGAAGGGGCTTCTTCAATGAGCAGTTCTTC
NA,NA,TRBJ2-7,TRBV5-1,14,CASSLVSRGCEQYF,TGCGCCAGCAGCCTGGTTTCACGGGGGTGCGAGCAGTACTTC
once,TRBD1,TRBJ1-2,TRBV27,14,CASSFRGQGFGYTF,TGTGCCAGCAGTTTCCGCGGACAGGGTTTTGGCTACACCTTC
NA,NA,TRBJ1-2,TRBV7-8,15,CASSLRTGLDYGYTF,TGTGCCAGCAGCTTACGCACAGGGCTGGACTATGGCTACACCTTC
few,TRBD2,TRBJ2-7,TRBV7-9,17,CASSFAYRGRANYEQYF,TGTGCCAGCAGCTTCGCCTATCGAGGGAGGGCAAACTACGAGCAGTACTTC
NA,NA,TRBJ2-7,TRBV27,17,CASSLWRRAPSSYEQYF,TGTGCCAGCAGTTTATGGCGGCGGGCCCCCAGCTCCTACGAGCAGTACTTC
few,NA,TRBJ1-6,TRBV4-1,14,CASSQGGDNSPLHF,TGCGCCAGCAGCCAAGGGGGAGATAATTCACCCCTCCACTTT
NA,TRBD2,TRBJ2-5,TRBV28,14,CASSIRGDQETQYF,TGTGCCAGCAGTATACGGGGGGACCAAGAGACCCAGTACTTC
NA,NA,TRBJ1-2,TRBV6-4,13,CASSDGQIGGYTF,TGTGCCAGCAGTGACGGACAAATAGGGGGCTACACCTTC
NA,NA,TRBJ2-2,TRBV2,13,CASVLVVGGELFF,TGTGCCAGCGTCCTTGTGGTCGGCGGGGAGCTGTTTTTT
few,NA,TRBJ1-6,TRBV4-1,16,CASSQRALGGYSPLHF,TGCGCCAGCAGCCAAAGGGCCCTCGGAGGGTATTCACCCCTCCACTTT
NA,NA,TRBJ1-1,TRBV29-1,14,CSVRRGPEGTEAFF,TGCAGCGTGAGGCGGGGTCCCGAGGGCACTGAAGCTTTCTTT
NA,NA,TRBJ1-3,TRBV7-9,14,CASSWTDSGNTIYF,TGTGCCAGCAGTTGGACTGACTCTGGAAACACCATATATTTT
NA,TRBD1,TRBJ2-7,TRBV6-5,13,CAGSYGTDYEQYF,TGTGCCGGCAGTTATGGGACAGACTACGAGCAGTACTTC
NA,NA,TRBJ2-7,TRBV6-4,13,CASSGPQGYEQYF,TGTGCCAGCAGTGGTCCACAGGGATACGAGCAGTACTTC
NA,TRBD1,TRBJ2-3,TRBV18,16,CASSQDRGEWTDTQYF,TGTGCCAGCTCACAAGACAGGGGAGAATGGACAGATACGCAGTATTTT
NA,NA,TRBJ2-7,TRBV9,15,CASSVVGQGMDEQYF,TGTGCCAGCAGCGTAGTTGGCCAGGGAATGGACGAGCAGTACTTC
NA,TRBD2,TRBJ2-7,TRBV7-2,15,CASSPSAGLLYEQYF,TGTGCCAGCAGCCCGTCAGCGGGGTTGCTATACGAGCAGTACTTC
NA,NA,TRBJ1-1,TRBV5-8,14,CASSEDARRTEAFF,TGTGCCAGCAGCGAAGACGCGCGCAGGACTGAAGCTTTCTTT
NA,NA,TRBJ1-1,TRBV28,15,CASTLLKGSNTEAFF,TGTGCCAGCACCCTCCTCAAGGGGTCGAACACTGAAGCTTTCTTT
few,TRBD1,TRBJ1-5,TRBV6-1,15,CASSSQGYSNQPQHF,TGTGCCAGCAGTTCACAGGGGTATAGCAATCAGCCCCAGCATTTT
NA,NA,TRBJ2-7,TRBV7-9,10,CASSFDEQYF,TGTGCCAGCAGCTTCGACGAGCAGTACTTC
few,TRBD2,TRBJ2-1,TRBV6-5,12,CASNAGVNEQFF,TGTGCCAGCAACGCGGGAGTAAATGAGCAGTTCTTC
NA,TRBD1,TRBJ1-2,TRBV7-9,14,CASSPTGANYGYTF,TGTGCCAGCAGCCCGACAGGGGCCAACTATGGCTACACCTTC
once,NA,TRBJ2-1,TRBV7-2,16,CASSLGEISSYNEQFF,TGTGCCAGCAGCTTAGGAGAGATAAGCTCCTACAATGAGCAGTTCTTC
NA,TRBD1,TRBJ2-1,TRBV28,15,CASRVQGSSYNEQFF,TGTGCCAGCCGAGTACAGGGGAGTTCCTACAATGAGCAGTTCTTC
NA,TRBD2,TRBJ2-5,TRBV7-9,16,CASSPMQGLGSETQYF,TGTGCCAGCAGCCCGATGCAGGGACTAGGGTCTGAGACCCAGTACTTC
once,NA,TRBJ2-3,TRBV5-1,15,CASSLDGDNTDTQYF,TGCGCCAGCAGCTTGGATGGGGACAACACAGATACGCAGTATTTT
NA,TRBD1,TRBJ1-1,TRBV29-1,12,CSVDRGGTEAFF,TGCAGCGTCGACAGGGGAGGGACTGAAGCTTTCTTT
NA,TRBD2,TRBJ2-2,TRBV7-3,15,CASRPSGGGTGELFF,TGTGCCAGTAGGCCTTCCGGCGGGGGCACCGGGGAGCTGTTTTTT
NA,NA,TRBJ2-1,TRBV7-9,14,CASEGDRLQSEQFF,TGTGCCAGCGAGGGAGACAGGCTCCAGAGTGAGCAGTTCTTC
NA,NA,TRBJ2-7,TRBV27,14,CASSFGSAGGEQYF,TGTGCCAGCAGTTTTGGGTCCGCCGGGGGCGAGCAGTACTTC